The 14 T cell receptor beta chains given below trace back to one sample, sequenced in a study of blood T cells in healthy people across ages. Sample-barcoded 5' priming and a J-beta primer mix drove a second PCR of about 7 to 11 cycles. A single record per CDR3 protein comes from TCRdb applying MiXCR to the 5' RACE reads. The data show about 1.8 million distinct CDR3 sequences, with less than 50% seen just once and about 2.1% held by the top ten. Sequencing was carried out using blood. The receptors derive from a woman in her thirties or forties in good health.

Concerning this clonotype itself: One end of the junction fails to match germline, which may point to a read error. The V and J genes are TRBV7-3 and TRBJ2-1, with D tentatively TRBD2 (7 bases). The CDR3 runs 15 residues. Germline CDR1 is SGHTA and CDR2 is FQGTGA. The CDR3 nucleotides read TGTGCCGGCAGCCCGGGGGGCCTTACCTACAATGAGCAGTTCTTC. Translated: CAGSPGGLTYNEQFF.

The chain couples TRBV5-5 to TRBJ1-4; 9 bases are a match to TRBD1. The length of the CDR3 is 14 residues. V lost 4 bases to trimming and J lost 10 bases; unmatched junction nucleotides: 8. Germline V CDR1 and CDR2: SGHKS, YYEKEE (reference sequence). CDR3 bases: TGTGCCAGCAGCCCTGGGGACAGGGTTGGAAAACTGTTTTTT. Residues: CASSPGDRVGKLFF.

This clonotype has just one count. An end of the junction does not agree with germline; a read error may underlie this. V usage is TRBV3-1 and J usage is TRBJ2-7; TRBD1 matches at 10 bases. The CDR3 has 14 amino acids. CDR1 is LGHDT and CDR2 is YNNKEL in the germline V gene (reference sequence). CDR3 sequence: CAGSPGTGDYEQYF. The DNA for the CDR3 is TGTGCCGGCAGCCCTGGGACAGGGGACTACGAGCAGTACTTC.

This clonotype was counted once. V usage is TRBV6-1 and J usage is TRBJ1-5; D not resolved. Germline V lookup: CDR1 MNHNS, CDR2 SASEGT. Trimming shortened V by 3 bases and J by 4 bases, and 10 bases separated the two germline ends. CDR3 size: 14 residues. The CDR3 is CASSDGWANQPQHF. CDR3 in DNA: TGTGCCAGCAGTGATGGTTGGGCGAATCAGCCCCAGCATTTT.

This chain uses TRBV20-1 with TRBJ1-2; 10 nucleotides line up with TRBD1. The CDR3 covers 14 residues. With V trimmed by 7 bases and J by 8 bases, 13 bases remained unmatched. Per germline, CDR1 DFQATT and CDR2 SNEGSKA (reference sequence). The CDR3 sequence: CSVSPSGTGEGYTF. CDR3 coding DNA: TGCAGTGTTAGCCCGTCCGGGACAGGGGAAGGCTACACCTTC.

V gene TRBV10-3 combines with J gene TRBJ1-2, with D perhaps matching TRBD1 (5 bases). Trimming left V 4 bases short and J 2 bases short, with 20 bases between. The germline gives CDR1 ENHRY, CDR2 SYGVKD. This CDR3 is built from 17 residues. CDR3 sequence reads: CAISASGTVAINYGYTF. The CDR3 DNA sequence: TGTGCCATCAGTGCCTCCGGGACTGTAGCCATCAACTATGGCTACACCTTC.

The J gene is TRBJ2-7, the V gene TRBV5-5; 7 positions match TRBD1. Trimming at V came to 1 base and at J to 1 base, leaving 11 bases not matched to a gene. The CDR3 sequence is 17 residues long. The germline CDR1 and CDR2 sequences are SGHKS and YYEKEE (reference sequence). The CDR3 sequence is CASSLLRPDRTSYEQYF. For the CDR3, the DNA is TGTGCCAGCAGCTTGTTACGTCCGGACAGGACATCCTACGAGCAGTACTTC.

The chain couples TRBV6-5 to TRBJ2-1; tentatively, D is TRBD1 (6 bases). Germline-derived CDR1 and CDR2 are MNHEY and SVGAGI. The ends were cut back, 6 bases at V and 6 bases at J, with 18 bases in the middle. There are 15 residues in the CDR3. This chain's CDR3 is CASSRAGIGGNEQFF. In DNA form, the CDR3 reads TGTGCCAGCAGCCGCGCAGGGATAGGGGGCAATGAGCAGTTCTTC.

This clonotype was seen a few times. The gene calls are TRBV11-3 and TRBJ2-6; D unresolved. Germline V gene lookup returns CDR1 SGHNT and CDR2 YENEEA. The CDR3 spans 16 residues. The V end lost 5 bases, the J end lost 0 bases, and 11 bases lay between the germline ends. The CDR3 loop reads CASSPTPGSGANVLTF. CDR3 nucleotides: TGTGCCAGCAGCCCTACCCCAGGCTCTGGGGCCAACGTCCTGACTTTC.

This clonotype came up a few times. The DNA for the CDR3 is TGCAGTGCTCCCCTAAGGGGGGGGGTTGTGACAGATACGCAGTATTTT. Amino acid sequence: CSAPLRGGVVTDTQYF. V gene TRBV20-1 combines with J gene TRBJ2-3; D perhaps matches TRBD2 (7 bases). Germline V gene data show CDR1 as DFQATT and CDR2 as SNEGSKA (reference sequence). Trimming took off 5 bases at V and 3 bases at J, with 21 bases between the two ends. This CDR3 contains 16 residues.

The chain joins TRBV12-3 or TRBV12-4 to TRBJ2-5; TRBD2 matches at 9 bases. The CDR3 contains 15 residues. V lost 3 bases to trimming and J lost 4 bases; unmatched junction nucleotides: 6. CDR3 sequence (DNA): TGTGCCAGCAGTTTTCTAGCGGGGTCCTCAGAGACCCAGTACTTC. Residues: CASSFLAGSSETQYF.

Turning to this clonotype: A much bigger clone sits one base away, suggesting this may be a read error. The CDR3 bases are TGTGCCAGCAGCGTAGTGCGAGGTGGTACGCAGTATTTT. This sequence encodes CASSVVRGGTQYF. This chain uses TRBV7-2 with TRBJ2-3, with D uncertain. Trimming removed 5 bases from V and 8 bases from J, with 14 bases in between. This CDR3 has 13 amino acids. The germline gives CDR1 SGHTA, CDR2 FQGNSA.

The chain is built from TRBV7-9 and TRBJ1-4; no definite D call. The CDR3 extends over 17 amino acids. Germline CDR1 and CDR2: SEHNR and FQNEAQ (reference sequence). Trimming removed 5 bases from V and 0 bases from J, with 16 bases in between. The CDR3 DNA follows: TGTGCCAGCAGCCCCCAAACAGTTTTAGCAACTAATGAAAAACTGTTTTTT. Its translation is CASSPQTVLATNEKLFF.

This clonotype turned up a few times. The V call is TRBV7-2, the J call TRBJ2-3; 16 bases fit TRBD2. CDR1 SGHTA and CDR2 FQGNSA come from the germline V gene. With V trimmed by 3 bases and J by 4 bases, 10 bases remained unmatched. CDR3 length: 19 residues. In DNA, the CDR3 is TGTGCCAGCAGCTTTCAAGCCGGGACTAGCGGGGGGGCTCCAGATACGCAGTATTTT. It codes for CASSFQAGTSGGAPDTQYF.